A selection of T cell receptor beta chains follows, all from one sample in a study of blood T cell repertoires in COVID-19. Sequencing was performed with immunoSEQ multiplex PCR; in TCRdb, only in-frame clones are kept and a portion is missing. The sample has about 250,000 clones; 85% are singletons. Input material: peripheral blood. The origin of the receptors is a man aged 45-65 years with active or convalescent COVID-19. The CDR3 runs from the conserved cysteine through the conserved F or W. The D gene is left open where the match is weak. Where a row states a size, it is once, few, many or the class of an expanded clone; other rows omit it.

j_call,d_call,clone_size,cdr3_length,v_call,cdr3_aa,cdr3_nt
TRBJ2-7,NA,NA,13,TRBV4-2,CASSPGNLYEQYF,TGTGCCAGCAGCCCGGGTAACCTCTACGAGCAGTACTTC
TRBJ1-2,TRBD1,once,15,TRBV27,CASSRNLQGAGGYTF,TGTGCCAGCAGCCGCAACCTACAGGGGGCGGGGGGCTACACCTTC
TRBJ1-1,NA,NA,13,TRBV27,CASSLEGVTEAFF,TGTGCCAGCAGTTTAGAGGGTGTCACTGAAGCTTTCTTT
TRBJ2-7,NA,NA,15,TRBV5-1,CASSLTGDTSYEQYF,TGCGCCAGCAGCTTGACAGGAGACACCTCCTACGAGCAGTACTTC
TRBJ2-3,NA,NA,14,TRBV19,CASSIGGHTDTQYF,TGTGCCAGTAGTATAGGGGGCCACACAGATACGCAGTATTTT
TRBJ1-5,NA,NA,13,TRBV6-5,CASRSNSNQPQHF,TGTGCCAGCAGATCTAATAGCAATCAGCCCCAGCATTTT
TRBJ1-5,TRBD1,few,20,TRBV7-8,CASSQRVADRGQRSNQPQHF,TGTGCCAGCAGCCAGAGGGTGGCGGACAGGGGACAAAGAAGCAATCAGCCCCAGCATTTT
TRBJ2-2,NA,NA,17,TRBV12-2,CASRLCHGTTAPGELFF,TGTGCAAGTCGCCTCTGCCACGGGACAACCGCCCCCGGGGAGCTGTTTTTT
TRBJ1-2,NA,NA,14,TRBV10-3,CAISAGFAGYGYTF,TGTGCCATCAGTGCTGGTTTCGCCGGGTATGGCTACACCTTC
TRBJ2-3,TRBD2,NA,19,TRBV5-1,CASRSPTGLAGGPTDTQYF,TGCGCCAGCAGGTCCCCGACGGGACTAGCGGGAGGGCCTACAGATACGCAGTATTTT
TRBJ1-2,NA,NA,14,TRBV5-1,CASSAGAANYGYTF,TGCGCCAGCAGTGCGGGAGCCGCTAACTATGGCTACACCTTC
TRBJ1-1,TRBD1,NA,16,TRBV3-1/TRBV3-2,CASSPRWGQQNTEAFF,TGTGCCAGCAGCCCCAGATGGGGACAGCAAAACACTGAAGCTTTCTTT
TRBJ2-1,TRBD2,NA,20,TRBV27,CASSFVKFVTSGSYGNEQFF,TGTGCCAGCAGTTTCGTTAAATTCGTGACTAGCGGGAGCTACGGGAATGAGCAGTTCTTC
TRBJ2-3,NA,NA,14,TRBV30,CAWSFSGFTDTQYF,TGTGCCTGGAGTTTTAGCGGTTTCACAGATACGCAGTATTTT
TRBJ2-7,TRBD1,once,14,TRBV24-1,CATSDPTTGHEQYF,TGTGCCACCAGTGATCCCACGACAGGGCACGAGCAGTACTTC
TRBJ2-1,TRBD1,NA,15,TRBV5-1,CASSPGTGWDNEQFF,TGCGCCAGCAGCCCGGGGACAGGGTGGGACAATGAGCAGTTCTTC
TRBJ1-6,NA,once,13,TRBV28,CASSRGRNSPLHF,TGTGCCAGCAGCCGCGGTAGGAATTCACCCCTCCACTTT
TRBJ1-2,NA,few,17,TRBV19,CASSSLRRTAVSYGYTF,TGTGCCAGTAGTTCTCTGAGGAGGACAGCCGTAAGCTATGGCTACACCTTC
TRBJ1-1,NA,NA,15,TRBV7-6,CASSLGTDMNTEAFF,TGTGCCAGCAGCTTAGGGACAGACATGAACACTGAAGCTTTCTTT
TRBJ1-1,NA,few,11,TRBV6-5,CASWEGTEAFF,TGTGCCTCCTGGGAGGGAACTGAAGCTTTCTTT
TRBJ2-6,NA,NA,16,TRBV5-1,CASSLGFGSGANVLTF,TGCGCCAGCAGCTTGGGGTTCGGCTCTGGGGCCAACGTCCTGACTTTC
TRBJ1-2,NA,once,16,TRBV7-9,CASSSRNREERGGYTF,TGTGCCAGCAGCTCACGAAACAGGGAAGAGAGGGGTGGCTACACCTTC
TRBJ2-5,NA,NA,13,TRBV5-1,CASSLALQETQYF,TGCGCCAGCAGCTTGGCTCTCCAAGAGACCCAGTACTTC
TRBJ1-2,TRBD1,NA,18,TRBV9,CASSVSPSWAGGVYGYTF,TGTGCCAGCAGCGTATCCCCTTCCTGGGCAGGGGGTGTCTATGGCTACACCTTC
TRBJ1-1,NA,NA,13,TRBV7-3,CASSSQGNTEAFF,TGTGCCAGCAGCTCACAGGGGAACACTGAAGCTTTCTTT
TRBJ2-6,NA,NA,18,TRBV3-1/TRBV3-2,CASSQLLRVTSGANVLTF,TGTGCCAGCAGCCAGCTCCTGAGAGTTACTTCTGGGGCCAACGTCCTGACTTTC
TRBJ1-1,NA,NA,16,TRBV9,CASSVDSGIVNTEAFF,TGTGCCAGCAGCGTAGATTCGGGGATCGTGAACACTGAAGCTTTCTTT
TRBJ2-5,TRBD2,NA,16,TRBV4-2,CASSQGTSGRRETQYF,TGTGCCAGCAGCCAGGGTACTAGCGGGAGGAGAGAGACCCAGTACTTC
TRBJ2-1,TRBD2,NA,15,TRBV5-6,CASNLAGVFSNEQFF,TGTGCCAGCAACTTAGCGGGAGTCTTTAGCAATGAGCAGTTCTTC
TRBJ1-5,NA,NA,14,TRBV7-8,CASSPTQVDQPQHF,TGTGCCAGCAGCCCAACCCAGGTAGATCAGCCCCAGCATTTT
TRBJ2-7,NA,NA,16,TRBV19,CASSIGGLQVPYEQYF,TGTGCCAGTAGTATAGGCGGTCTACAGGTTCCCTACGAGCAGTACTTC
TRBJ1-3,NA,NA,15,TRBV13,CASSLTRFSGNTIYF,TGTGCCAGCAGCTTAACCCGGTTCTCTGGAAACACCATATATTTT
TRBJ1-5,TRBD1,NA,17,TRBV7-8,CASSLLGTAGSRQPQHF,TGTGCCAGCAGCTTACTCGGGACAGCCGGGAGCAGACAGCCCCAGCATTTT
TRBJ2-7,NA,NA,16,TRBV7-7,CASSSRDSFFSYEQYF,TGTGCTAGCAGCTCGCGGGACTCCTTCTTCTCCTACGAGCAGTACTTC